This passage covers 32 T cell receptor beta chains from one sample sequenced in a study of somatic mutations in cytotoxic T cells in rheumatoid arthritis. Sequencing used immunoSEQ multiplex PCR; TCRdb keeps in-frame clones, though not all of them. Among several thousand clones listed, approximately 74% were seen once. The sample taken for sequencing was CD8+ T cells sorted from blood. The receptors stem from an adult with rheumatoid arthritis.

The V gene is TRBV4-2, the J gene TRBJ1-2, with D possibly matching TRBD1 (6 bases). Trimming took 3 bases from V and 8 from J, leaving 13 bases between them. The CDR3 has 13 residues. CDR1 is LGHNA, CDR2 YNFKEQ, per germline. The CDR3 loop reads CASSQDRSHGYTF. CDR3 in DNA: TGTGCCAGCAGCCAGGACAGATCCCACGGCTACACCTTC.

The chain links TRBV27 to TRBJ1-4; TRBD1 might be the D (6 bases). Per the germline V gene, CDR1 is MNHEY and CDR2 is SMNVEV (reference sequence). This CDR3 region has 15 residues. V was cut by 5 bases and J by 6 bases, with 16 bases left in between. CDR3 sequence: CASSTMGGRYEKLFF. The CDR3, as DNA: TGTGCCAGCAGTACCATGGGGGGGCGGTATGAAAAACTGTTTTTT. The full variable domain, completed using reference TRBV27 and TRBJ1-4, is EAQVTQNPRYLITVTGKKLTVTCSQNMNHEYMSWYRQDPGLGLRQIYYSMNVEVTDKGDVPEGYKVSRKEKRNFPLILESPSPNQTSLYFCASSTMGGRYEKLFFGSGTQLSVL.

This clone was picked up one time. This sequence joins TRBV9 and TRBJ2-3; 7 nucleotides line up with TRBD1. V shed 0 bases and J 2 bases; nucleotides not matched to a gene: 3. Germline values: CDR1 SGDLS, CDR2 YYNGEE. The length of the CDR3 is 15 residues. DNA of the CDR3: TGTGCCAGCAGCGTAGAGGGGGCCCCCACAGATACGCAGTATTTT. This translates into CASSVEGAPTDTQYF.

This chain connects TRBV19 to TRBJ1-1; D is perhaps TRBD1 (5 bases). Trimming shortened V by 2 bases and J by 0 bases, and 10 bases separated the two germline ends. Germline V gene data show CDR1 as LNHDA and CDR2 as SQIVND (reference sequence). The CDR3 runs to 15 residues. CDR3 DNA sequence: TGTGCCAGTAGTATATATGACAGCATGAACACTGAAGCTTTCTTT. Its protein product is CASSIYDSMNTEAFF.

This clone occurred a few times. CDR3 sequence: CASSPSPKLATGELFF. Here the CDR3 DNA reads TGTGCCAGCAGCCCCTCCCCGAAGTTGGCCACCGGGGAGCTGTTTTTT. The chain joins TRBV9 to TRBJ2-2; D remains unclear. This CDR3 contains 16 residues. Germline CDR1 SGDLS, CDR2 YYNGEE. V was cut by 4 bases and J by 4 bases, with 17 bases left in between. Full variable domain (rest looked up from reference TRBV9 and TRBJ2-2): DSGVTQTPKHLITATGQRVTLRCSPRSGDLSVYWYQQSLDQGLQFLIQYYNGEERAKGNILERFSAQQFPDLHSELNLSSLELGDSALYFCASSPSPKLATGELFFGEGSRLTVL.

The genes are TRBV9 and TRBJ2-7, with 7 bases lining up with TRBD1. After removal of 0 bases from V and 5 bases from J, the junction contained 8 bases not matched to a gene. The CDR3 spans 15 residues. Germline CDR1 SGDLS, CDR2 YYNGEE. In DNA, the CDR3 is TGTGCCAGCAGCGTAGGCGGACAGGCTTACCACGAGCAGTACTTC. This gives the protein CASSVGGQAYHEQYF. The variable domain in full, with the rest retrieved from reference TRBV9 and TRBJ2-7, is DSGVTQTPKHLITATGQRVTLRCSPRSGDLSVYWYQQSLDQGLQFLIQYYNGEERAKGNILERFSAQQFPDLHSELNLSSLELGDSALYFCASSVGGQAYHEQYFGPGTRLTVT.

The V and J genes are TRBV4-1 and TRBJ2-7; D unclear. The CDR3 length is 14 residues. Germline CDR1 is MGHRA and CDR2 is YSYEKL. Between the trimmed V and J ends, which lost 4 bases and 0 bases, there was a span of 10 bases. The CDR3 DNA reads TGCGCCAGCAGCCTCACCTTAAGCTCCTACGAGCAGTACTTC. It is translated as CASSLTLSSYEQYF.

V and J are TRBV6-5 and TRBJ1-5; D perhaps matches TRBD1 (6 bases). The CDR3 has 14 residues. With 4 bases removed from V and 5 bases from J, the gap between germline ends came to 12 bases. Germline CDR1 reads MNHEY; CDR2 reads SVGAGI. The DNA of the CDR3 is TGTGCCAGCAGTTGGGGGCAGGGCGATCAGCCCCAGCATTTT. Encoded protein: CASSWGQGDQPQHF.

The chain links TRBV29-1 to TRBJ2-1; 8 bases are shared with TRBD2. V lost 5 bases and J lost 9; bases outside the gene matches: 18. Germline CDR1 SQVTM, CDR2 ANQGSEA. This CDR3 has 16 residues. CDR3 loop: CSVLRGAGDLVGEQFF. In nucleotides, the CDR3 is TGCAGCGTTCTTAGGGGAGCGGGAGATTTAGTAGGTGAGCAGTTCTTC.

This clone was seen once. The chain employs TRBV13 and TRBJ2-1, with 8 bases lining up with TRBD1. Germline CDR1 PRHDT, CDR2 FYEKMQ (reference sequence). This CDR3 is built from 16 residues. V lost 6 bases and J lost 7; bases outside the gene matches: 14. CDR3 bases: TGTGCCAGCAGAAACCAGGACAGGGAGGAGGGAAATGAGCAGTTCTTC. Its protein is CASRNQDREEGNEQFF.

The CDR3, as DNA: TGTGCCAGCAGTGACTGGATAGGTACCTCCTACGAGCAGTACTTC. Its translation is CASSDWIGTSYEQYF. The chain uses TRBV25-1 and TRBJ2-7; D remains unclear. V lost 3 bases, J lost 0 bases, and 12 bases lay in between. CDR3 length: 15 amino acids. Germline values: CDR1 MGHDK, CDR2 SYGVNS.

This chain joins TRBV14 and TRBJ2-1, with 11 positions matching TRBD2. CDR1 and CDR2 from the germline V gene are SGHDN and FVKESK. The CDR3 loop spans 16 amino acids. V was pared by 4 bases and J by 6 bases, with 8 bases of the junction left unmatched. CDR3: CASSRLTSGSLNEQFF. The CDR3 bases are TGTGCCAGCAGCCGCCTCACTAGCGGGAGTCTCAATGAGCAGTTCTTC.

The V gene is TRBV19, the J gene TRBJ2-5, with 11 bases fitting TRBD2. TRBJ2-7 matches the DNA end more closely, so the J call is doubtful. This CDR3 is 16 amino acids long. Germline V gives CDR1 LNHDA, CDR2 SQIVND (reference sequence). CDR3: CASSISSGRPFYEQYF. The DNA for the CDR3 is TGTGCCAGTAGTATCTCTAGCGGGAGGCCCTTCTACGAGCAGTACTTC.

This chain connects TRBV6-1 to TRBJ2-7; no reliable D call. This CDR3 spans 12 amino acids. Trimming removed 3 bases at V and 1 base at J, with 4 bases between. CDR1 is MNHNS, CDR2 SASEGT, per germline. Written as DNA, the CDR3 is TGTGCCAGCAGTGATTTTTCCTACGAGCAGTACTTC. Translated, it gives CASSDFSYEQYF.

In its sample, this clone ranks as medium-sized. The chain recombines TRBV9 with TRBJ1-1; unclear D gene. The V end lost 0 bases, the J end lost 7 bases, and 13 bases lay between the germline ends. The CDR3 runs to 14 residues. Looked up from germline, CDR1 is SGDLS and CDR2 is YYNGEE. Here the CDR3 DNA reads TGTGCCAGCAGCGTAGGGGTAGGAGTCAATGAAGCTTTCTTT. It translates to CASSVGVGVNEAFF. Full variable domain (missing parts from reference TRBV9 and TRBJ1-1): DSGVTQTPKHLITATGQRVTLRCSPRSGDLSVYWYQQSLDQGLQFLIQYYNGEERAKGNILERFSAQQFPDLHSELNLSSLELGDSALYFCASSVGVGVNEAFFGQGTRLTVV.

The DNA for the CDR3 is TGTGCCAGCAGTTTAGGCCCACAGAGCTACGAGCAGTACTTC. This translates into CASSLGPQSYEQYF. The chain links TRBV27 to TRBJ2-7; no clear D. With 2 bases removed from V and 3 bases from J, the gap between germline ends came to 11 bases. The germline V gene encodes CDR1 MNHEY and CDR2 SMNVEV (reference sequence). The CDR3 totals 14 residues.

This sequence joins TRBV2 and TRBJ2-3, with D possibly being TRBD1 (6 bases). Looked up from germline, CDR1 is SNHLY and CDR2 is FYNNEI. CDR3 length equals 19 residues. V was shortened by 7 bases and J by 1 base, with 27 bases between the two germline ends. CDR3 protein: CASIPRDSRGRWGTDTQYF. The DNA of the CDR3 is TGTGCCAGCATTCCCCGGGATTCTAGGGGGAGATGGGGCACAGATACGCAGTATTTT.

V gene TRBV7-9 combines with J gene TRBJ2-3; D is unresolved. The CDR3 runs 14 residues. The germline V gene has CDR1 SEHNR and CDR2 FQNEAQ (reference sequence). Trimming shortened V by 4 bases and J by 0 bases, and 8 bases separated the two germline ends. Written as DNA, the CDR3 is TGTGCCAGCAGCTCCTCGCTTAGCACAGATACGCAGTATTTT. Its protein product is CASSSSLSTDTQYF.

V and J are TRBV7-6 and TRBJ1-1, with D maybe TRBD1 (5 bases). Trimming removed 1 base from V and 4 bases from J, with 10 bases in between. The CDR3 contains 14 residues. From germline, CDR1 is SGHVS and CDR2 FNYEAQ. CDR3 bases: TGTGCCAGCAGCTTAGGGGGGGAGATCACTGAAGCTTTCTTT. Its translation: CASSLGGEITEAFF.

This clone was observed once. The CDR3 region is CASSRSTGDGNTIYF. CDR3 sequence (DNA): TGTGCCAGCTCACGATCCACAGGGGATGGAAACACCATATATTTT. The chain employs TRBV18 and TRBJ1-3, with 7 positions matching TRBD1. Germline trimming cut 4 bases from V and 3 bases from J; bases unmatched to any gene: 6. The CDR3 covers 15 residues. Looked up from germline, CDR1 is KGHSH and CDR2 is LQKENI.

This chain links TRBV2 with TRBJ1-1; TRBD1 aligns across 9 bases. Looked up from germline, CDR1 is SNHLY and CDR2 is FYNNEI. Germline trimming cut 7 bases from V and 9 bases from J; bases unmatched to any gene: 9. This CDR3 is built from 13 residues. CDR3 sequence: CASTTGGRGKAFF. Written as DNA, the CDR3 is TGTGCCAGCACAACAGGGGGCCGGGGGAAAGCTTTCTTT.

This rearrangement joins TRBV27 to TRBJ1-1; D gene ambiguous. V was pared by 8 bases and J by 1 base, with 5 bases between. CDR3 length: 11 residues. CDR1 MNHEY and CDR2 SMNVEV come from the germline V gene (reference sequence). The CDR3 spells CASGWNTEAFF. The CDR3, as DNA: TGTGCCAGCGGGTGGAACACTGAAGCTTTCTTT.

V gene TRBV2 combines with J gene TRBJ2-1; perhaps TRBD2 as D (5 bases). The CDR3 sequence is 16 residues long. Germline V gene lookup returns CDR1 SNHLY and CDR2 FYNNEI. V lost 0 bases and J 3 bases, leaving 12 bases between the germline ends. The DNA for the CDR3 is TGTGCCAGCAGTGAAGCGCTTCAAGGACTCTACAATGAGCAGTTCTTC. It yields the protein CASSEALQGLYNEQFF.

In this sample, this clone turned up a few times. J is TRBJ1-5 and V is TRBV7-8, with D tentatively TRBD1 (5 bases). The germline V gene encodes CDR1 SGHVS and CDR2 FQNEAQ. Trimming stripped 6 bases from V and 0 bases from J, with 12 bases between. The CDR3 sequence is 15 residues long. The CDR3 DNA sequence: TGTGCCAGCAGACCAGACAGAAGTAGCAATCAGCCCCAGCATTTT. As protein: CASRPDRSSNQPQHF.

V is TRBV4-1 and J is TRBJ2-2, with 11 bases identical to TRBD2. Germline assignment: CDR1 MGHRA and CDR2 YSYEKL. V dropped 3 bases and J dropped 5; count of bases not matched to a gene: 8. The CDR3 is 17 amino acids. The CDR3 is CASSQLRTSGLTGELFF. Written as DNA, the CDR3 is TGCGCCAGCAGCCAGCTAAGGACTAGCGGGTTAACCGGGGAGCTGTTTTTT.

The chain uses TRBV19 and TRBJ2-3; D unclear. This CDR3 comprises 13 residues. Germline V gene lookup returns CDR1 LNHDA and CDR2 SQIVND (reference sequence). The germline V and J ends were trimmed by 3 bases and 1 base, with 5 bases remaining between them. CDR3 sequence reads: CASSILGTDTQYF. The CDR3 nucleotides are TGTGCCAGTAGTATTCTAGGCACAGATACGCAGTATTTT.

This sequence joins TRBV6-1 and TRBJ1-3; TRBD1 matches 7 bases. V gave up 8 bases and J gave up 0 bases; unmatched junction bases: 7. Germline CDR1 reads MNHNS; CDR2 reads SASEGT. There are 15 residues in the CDR3. The CDR3 loop is CASGPGTASGNTIYF. The CDR3 DNA is TGTGCCAGCGGCCCCGGGACAGCCTCTGGAAACACCATATATTTT.

Within the sample, this clone is large (0.1 to 1%). This chain uses TRBV20-1 with TRBJ1-2; 7 nucleotides agree with TRBD1. The germline gives CDR1 DFQATT, CDR2 SNEGSKA (reference sequence). Trimming cost V 6 bases and J 8 bases; bases outside gene matches: 6. This CDR3 contains 11 residues. The CDR3 loop is CSAATGIGYTF. In DNA, the CDR3 is TGCAGTGCCGCGACAGGGATAGGCTACACCTTC.

The V gene is TRBV7-3, the J gene TRBJ2-1; 8 bases match TRBD2. Germline V gene sequence: CDR1 SGHTA, CDR2 FQGTGA. The length of the CDR3 is 16 residues. Trimming cost V 0 bases and J 10 bases; bases outside gene matches: 11. In DNA, the CDR3 is TGTGCCAGCAGCTTAACGCGTACTAGCGGTTTAGAAGAGCAGTTCTTC. This sequence encodes CASSLTRTSGLEEQFF.

The chain has TRBV11-2 and TRBJ1-3; D is undetermined. Trimming left V 2 bases short and J 2 bases short, with 4 bases between. The V gene's germline CDR1 is SGHAT and CDR2 FQNNGV. The CDR3 sequence is 13 residues long. The CDR3 region has the DNA TGTGCCAGCAGCTTACGGACTGGAAACACCATATATTTT. Residues: CASSLRTGNTIYF.

V usage is TRBV10-3 and J usage is TRBJ2-5, with no clear D. The CDR3 covers 12 residues. V was cut by 8 bases and J by 0 bases, with 7 bases left in between. Germline V CDR1 and CDR2: ENHRY, SYGVKD. CDR3 in amino acids: CAIGQNQETQYF. The CDR3 DNA sequence: TGTGCCATCGGGCAGAACCAAGAGACCCAGTACTTC.

Details on this clone: At one boundary the junction diverges from the germline segment, which might be a read error. This chain joins TRBV9 and TRBJ2-3; D not certain. The V gene's germline CDR1 is SGDLS and CDR2 YYNGEE. The CDR3 has 16 amino acids. The CDR3 region has the DNA TGTGCCAGCAGCGTAGAAGGACGGATGGGCACCGATACGCAGTATTTT. Its translation: CASSVEGRMGTDTQYF.